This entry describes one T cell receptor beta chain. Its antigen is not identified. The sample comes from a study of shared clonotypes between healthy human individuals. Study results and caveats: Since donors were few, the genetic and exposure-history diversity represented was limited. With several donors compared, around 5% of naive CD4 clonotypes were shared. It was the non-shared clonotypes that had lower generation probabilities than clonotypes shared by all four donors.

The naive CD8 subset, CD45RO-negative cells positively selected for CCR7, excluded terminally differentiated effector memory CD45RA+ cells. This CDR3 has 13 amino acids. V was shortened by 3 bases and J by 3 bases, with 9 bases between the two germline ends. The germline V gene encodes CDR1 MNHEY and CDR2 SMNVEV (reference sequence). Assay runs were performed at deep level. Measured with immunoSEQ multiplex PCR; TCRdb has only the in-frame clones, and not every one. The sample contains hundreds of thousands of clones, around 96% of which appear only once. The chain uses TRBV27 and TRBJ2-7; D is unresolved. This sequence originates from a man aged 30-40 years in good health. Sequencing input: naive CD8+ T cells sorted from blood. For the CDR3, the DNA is TGTGCCAGCAGTTTCGACCTACGCTACGAGCAGTACTTC. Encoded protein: CASSFDLRYEQYF.